The entry that follows covers one T cell receptor (beta chain) sequence. This entry belongs to a study of blood T cell repertoires in COVID-19. The wider study: Samples taken during acute and convalescent COVID-19 were collected in the United States, Italy and Spain. PBMCs, B-cell-depleted T cells, or T cells provided the cDNA or gDNA that made up the material.

The assay was immunoSEQ multiplex PCR, and TCRdb's table has in-frame clones only and misses some. The sample comprises more than 75,000 clones, 88% of which are singletons, and around 8.1% rests with the top ten. Sequences were obtained from peripheral blood. This clonotype was obtained from a woman aged 65 to 85 with acute or convalescent COVID-19.

The CDR3 region is CASSPYSSGANVLTF. The CDR3 bases are TGTGCCAGCAGTCCTTACAGCTCTGGGGCCAACGTCCTGACTTTC. This chain uses TRBV27 with TRBJ2-6; D uncertain. Germline assignment: CDR1 MNHEY and CDR2 SMNVEV (reference sequence). The V end was cut by 5 bases, the J end by 0 bases, with 8 bases between. The CDR3 runs 15 residues. Looking up the rest from reference TRBV27 and TRBJ2-6 gives the full variable domain: EAQVTQNPRYLITVTGKKLTVTCSQNMNHEYMSWYRQDPGLGLRQIYYSMNVEVTDKGDVPEGYKVSRKEKRNFPLILESPSPNQTSLYFCASSPYSSGANVLTFGAGSRLTVL.